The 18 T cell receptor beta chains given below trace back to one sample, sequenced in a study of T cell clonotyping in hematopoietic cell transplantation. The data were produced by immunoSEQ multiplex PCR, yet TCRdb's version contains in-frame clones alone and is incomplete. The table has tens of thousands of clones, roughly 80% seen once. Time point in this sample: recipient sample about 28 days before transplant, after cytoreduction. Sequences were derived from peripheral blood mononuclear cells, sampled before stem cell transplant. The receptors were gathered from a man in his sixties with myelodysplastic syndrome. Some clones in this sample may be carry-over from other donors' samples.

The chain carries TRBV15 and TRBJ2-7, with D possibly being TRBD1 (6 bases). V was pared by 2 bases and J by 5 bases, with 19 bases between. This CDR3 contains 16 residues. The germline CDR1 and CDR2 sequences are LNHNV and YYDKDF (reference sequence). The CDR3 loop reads CATSRSRAPGVDEQYF. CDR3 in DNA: TGTGCCACCAGCAGATCTAGGGCGCCAGGGGTTGACGAGCAGTACTTC.

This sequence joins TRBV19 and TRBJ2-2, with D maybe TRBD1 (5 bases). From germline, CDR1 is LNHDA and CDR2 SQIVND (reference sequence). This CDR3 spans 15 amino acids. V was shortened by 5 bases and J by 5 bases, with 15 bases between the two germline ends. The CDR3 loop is CASSRGAGWTGELFF. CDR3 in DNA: TGTGCCAGTAGTCGTGGGGCAGGATGGACCGGGGAGCTGTTTTTT.

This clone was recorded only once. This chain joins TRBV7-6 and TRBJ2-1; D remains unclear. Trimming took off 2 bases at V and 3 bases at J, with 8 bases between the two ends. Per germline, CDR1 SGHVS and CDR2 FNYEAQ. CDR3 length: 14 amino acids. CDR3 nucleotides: TGTGCCAGCAGCTTAAGTTCTTTCTACAATGAGCAGTTCTTC. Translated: CASSLSSFYNEQFF.

The CDR3 loop is CASSEGLGTVYEQYF. For the CDR3, the DNA is TGTGCCAGCAGTGAAGGCCTAGGGACAGTGTACGAGCAGTACTTC. The chain couples TRBV6-1 to TRBJ2-7, with 7 bases lining up with TRBD1. CDR1 is MNHNS, CDR2 SASEGT, per germline. The CDR3 totals 15 residues. V dropped 1 base and J dropped 4; count of bases not matched to a gene: 7.

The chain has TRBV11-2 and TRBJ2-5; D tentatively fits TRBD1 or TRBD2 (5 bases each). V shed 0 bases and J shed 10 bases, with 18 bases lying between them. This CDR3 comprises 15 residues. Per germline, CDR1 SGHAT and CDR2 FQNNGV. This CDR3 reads CASSLETAQLGVQYF. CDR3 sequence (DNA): TGTGCCAGCAGCTTAGAGACAGCCCAGCTCGGGGTCCAGTACTTC.

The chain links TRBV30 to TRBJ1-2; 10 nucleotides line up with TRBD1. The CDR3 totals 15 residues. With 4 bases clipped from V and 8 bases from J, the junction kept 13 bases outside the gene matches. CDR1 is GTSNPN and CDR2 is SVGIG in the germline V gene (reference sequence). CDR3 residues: CAWTITRQGAKGYTF. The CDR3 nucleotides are TGTGCCTGGACTATTACGCGACAGGGGGCGAAGGGCTACACCTTC.

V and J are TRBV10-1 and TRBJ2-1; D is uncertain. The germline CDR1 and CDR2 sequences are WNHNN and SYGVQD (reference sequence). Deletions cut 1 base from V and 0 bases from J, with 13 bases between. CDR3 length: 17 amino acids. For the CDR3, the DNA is TGCGCCAGCAGTGAGTTGTTGGGCTGCTTCTCCTACAATGAGCAGTTCTTC. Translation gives CASSELLGCFSYNEQFF.

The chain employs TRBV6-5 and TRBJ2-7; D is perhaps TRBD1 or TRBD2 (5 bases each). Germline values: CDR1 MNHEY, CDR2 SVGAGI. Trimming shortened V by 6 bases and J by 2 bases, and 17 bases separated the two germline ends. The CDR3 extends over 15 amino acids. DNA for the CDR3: TGTGCCAGCAGACGATTCGGGACGGGGACCTACGAGCAGTACTTC. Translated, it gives CASRRFGTGTYEQYF.

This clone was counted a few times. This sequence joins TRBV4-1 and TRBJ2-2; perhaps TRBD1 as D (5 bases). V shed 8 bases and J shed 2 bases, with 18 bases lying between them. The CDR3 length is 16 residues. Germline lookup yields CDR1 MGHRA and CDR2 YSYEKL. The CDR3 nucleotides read TGCGCCAGCCACCCAGGGCTTTTATCCAACACCGGGGAGCTGTTTTTT. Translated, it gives CASHPGLLSNTGELFF.

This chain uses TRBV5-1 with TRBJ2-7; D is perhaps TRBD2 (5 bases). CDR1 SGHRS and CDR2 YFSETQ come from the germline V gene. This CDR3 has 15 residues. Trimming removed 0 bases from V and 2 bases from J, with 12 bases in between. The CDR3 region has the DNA TGCGCCAGCAGCTTGGTTGGGAGCCCAACCTACGAGCAGTACTTC. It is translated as CASSLVGSPTYEQYF. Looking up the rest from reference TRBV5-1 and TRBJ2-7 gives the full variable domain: KAGVTQTPRYLIKTRGQQVTLSCSPISGHRSVSWYQQTPGQGLQFLFEYFSETQRNKGNFPGRFSGRQFSNSRSEMNVSTLELGDSALYLCASSLVGSPTYEQYFGPGTRLTVT.

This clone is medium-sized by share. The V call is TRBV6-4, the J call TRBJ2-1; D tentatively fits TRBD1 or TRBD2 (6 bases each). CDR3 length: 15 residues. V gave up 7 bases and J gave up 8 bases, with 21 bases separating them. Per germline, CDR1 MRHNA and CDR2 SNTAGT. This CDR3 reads CASTPRAGEVDEQFF. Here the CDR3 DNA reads TGTGCCAGCACCCCCCGCGCAGGGGAGGTTGATGAGCAGTTCTTC.

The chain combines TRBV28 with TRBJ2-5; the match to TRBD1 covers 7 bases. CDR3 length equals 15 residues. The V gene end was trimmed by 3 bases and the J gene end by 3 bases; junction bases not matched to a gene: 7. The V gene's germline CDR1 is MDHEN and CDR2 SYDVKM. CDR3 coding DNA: TGTGCCAGCAGTTTCTCCGACAGGGCCGAAGAGACCCAGTACTTC. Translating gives CASSFSDRAEETQYF.

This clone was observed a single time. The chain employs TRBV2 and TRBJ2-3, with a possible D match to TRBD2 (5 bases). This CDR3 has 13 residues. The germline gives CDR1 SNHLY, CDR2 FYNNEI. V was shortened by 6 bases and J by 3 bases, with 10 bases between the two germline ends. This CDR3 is CASSGDTTDTQYF. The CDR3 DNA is TGTGCCAGCAGCGGGGATACGACAGATACGCAGTATTTT.

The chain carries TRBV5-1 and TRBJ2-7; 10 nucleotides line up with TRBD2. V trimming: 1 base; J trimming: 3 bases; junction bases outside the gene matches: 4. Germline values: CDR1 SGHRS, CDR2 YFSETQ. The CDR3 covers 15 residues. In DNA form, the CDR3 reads TGCGCCAGCAGCTTGTCTAGCGGGGGCAGCTACGAGCAGTACTTC. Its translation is CASSLSSGGSYEQYF.

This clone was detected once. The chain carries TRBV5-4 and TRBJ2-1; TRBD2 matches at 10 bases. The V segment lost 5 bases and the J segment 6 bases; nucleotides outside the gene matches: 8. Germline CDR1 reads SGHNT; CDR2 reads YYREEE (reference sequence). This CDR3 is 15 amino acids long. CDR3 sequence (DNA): TGTGCCAGCAGTCCTAGCGGGGGAAGTTTCAATGAGCAGTTCTTC. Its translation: CASSPSGGSFNEQFF.

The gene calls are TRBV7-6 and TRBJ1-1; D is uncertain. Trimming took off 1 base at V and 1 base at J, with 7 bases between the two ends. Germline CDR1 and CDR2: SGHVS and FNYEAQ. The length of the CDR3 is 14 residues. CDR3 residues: CASSLGVGNTEAFF. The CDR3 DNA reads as TGTGCCAGCAGCTTAGGGGTAGGGAACACTGAAGCTTTCTTT.

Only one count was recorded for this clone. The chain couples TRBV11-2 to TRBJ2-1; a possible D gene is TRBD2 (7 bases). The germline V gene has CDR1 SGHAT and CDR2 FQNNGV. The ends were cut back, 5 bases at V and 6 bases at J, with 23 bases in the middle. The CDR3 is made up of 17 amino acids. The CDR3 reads CASSPDRGARGFNEQFF. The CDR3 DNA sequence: TGTGCCAGCAGCCCAGATCGGGGGGCGCGAGGGTTCAATGAGCAGTTCTTC.

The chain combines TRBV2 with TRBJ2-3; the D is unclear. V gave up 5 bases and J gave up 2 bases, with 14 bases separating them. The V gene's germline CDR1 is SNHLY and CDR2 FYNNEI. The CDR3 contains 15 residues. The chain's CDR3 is CASSLDTASTDTQYF. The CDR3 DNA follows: TGTGCCAGCAGTCTAGACACCGCTTCCACAGATACGCAGTATTTT.